These 3 T cell receptor beta chains were all obtained from the same sample, sequenced in a study of cytomegalovirus exposure and HLA in healthy donors. PCR involved 60 Vbeta and 13 Jbeta primers. Data came from immunoSEQ multiplex PCR; TCRdb stores just in-frame clones and leaves some out. The sample comprises some 44,000 clones, approximately 86% of which are singletons, and around 8% rests with the top ten. The sequencing input was PBMCs. Receptor source: a woman between 40 and 55 years old in good health and CMV-seropositive.

The chain couples TRBV14 to TRBJ1-2; 8 nucleotides match TRBD1. This CDR3 has 16 residues. From germline, CDR1 is SGHDN and CDR2 FVKESK. Trimming removed 0 bases from V and 6 bases from J; junction bases left unmatched: 9. The CDR3 DNA sequence: TGTGCCAGCAGCCAAGATCTGTTGCGCAGGGGGCATGGCTACACCTTC. It translates to CASSQDLLRRGHGYTF.

The rearrangement links TRBV18 to TRBJ1-5, with TRBD1 matching over 7 bases. This CDR3 has 14 residues. With V trimmed by 6 bases and J by 5 bases, 7 bases remained unmatched. Germline V lookup: CDR1 KGHSH, CDR2 LQKENI. CDR3: CASSEGAQYQPQHF. For the CDR3, the DNA is TGTGCCAGCTCTGAGGGGGCGCAGTATCAGCCCCAGCATTTT.

This rearrangement joins TRBV7-9 to TRBJ1-1; possible D gene TRBD1, 6 bases. Germline V gene lookup returns CDR1 SEHNR and CDR2 FQNEAQ (reference sequence). The V and J ends lost 5 bases and 2 bases respectively, with 15 bases between them. The length of the CDR3 is 15 residues. CDR3 amino acids: CASSPVTGVNTEAFF. In DNA, the CDR3 is TGTGCCAGCAGCCCGGTGACAGGAGTTAACACTGAAGCTTTCTTT.